This TCR beta chain originates from a study of T cell clones after liver transplantation. This CDR3 has 18 amino acids. Germline values: CDR1 SEHNR, CDR2 FQNEAQ (reference sequence). Trimming pared 1 base from V and 7 bases from J, leaving 22 bases between. Data came from immunoSEQ multiplex PCR; TCRdb stores just in-frame clones and leaves some out. The table lists roughly 70,000 clones, about 80% of them singletons. Sequences were derived from CD4+ T cells from blood, sampled before liver transplant. The origin of this receptor is a human donor who received a liver transplant. The chain uses TRBV7-9 and TRBJ2-2; TRBD1 is a possible D gene (6 bases). In DNA, the CDR3 is TGTGCCAGCAGCTTAGGGGGTTACAGGGTCGGATACGGCGGGGAGCTGTTTTTT. This translates into CASSLGGYRVGYGGELFF.